This record looks at one TCR beta chain sequence and its context. Antigen unknown. Template switching supplied a universal primer site; unique molecular identifiers were carried on the cDNA. A single record per CDR3 protein comes from TCRdb applying MiXCR to the 5' RACE reads. The data contain 540,000 or so distinct CDR3 sequences, 20% to 25% of them singletons. The entry originates in a study of identical twins. General study results and limits: The same donors were not followed; conclusions instead depended on cross-sectional statistical analysis. Because invariant MAIT and iNKT cells could be present, zero-insertion analyses could be partly confounded. While abundant cord blood beta clonotypes carried fewer insertions, memory repertoires showed no such pattern.

CDR1 is SGHRS and CDR2 is YFSETQ in the germline V gene. V gave up 0 bases and J gave up 3 bases, with 15 bases separating them. The CDR3 is 16 amino acids. These data also formed part of another study, on yellow fever vaccine responses in identical twins.

The chain couples TRBV5-1 to TRBJ1-2; D ambiguous. The sequenced material came from CD4+ T cells sorted from blood. The receptor was derived from a woman younger than 30 in good health. The CDR3 region has the DNA TGCGCCAGCAGCTTGGCGGCAGACTCGATAGACTATGGCTACACCTTC. Residues: CASSLAADSIDYGYTF.